The 20 T cell receptor beta chains in this list originate from one sample, sequenced in a study of T cells in Graves' hyperthyroidism and ophthalmopathy (dated by TCRdb to between 2017 and 2020). Preparation of the library involved multiplex PCR. TCRdb records Illumina HiSeq 2000 as the sequencer. TCR beta CDR3 regions were amplified from RNA transcripts. The TCR CDR3 was subjected to a first round of RT-PCR using the HTBI primer set and the Qiagen OneStep RT-PCR kit. TCRdb ran its own pipeline on the public reads, namely fastp trimming at Q25 and MiXCR clone calling, and kept in-frame beta chains. One record per CDR3 amino acid sequence lists the most common genes and DNA. This sample has some 250,000 distinct CDR3 sequences in its table, and approximately 15% of those were observed once. The top ten constitute about 14% of the sample. Material: blood. Receptor source: a woman in her thirties or forties with Graves' hyperthyroidism that later progressed to Graves' ophthalmopathy.

This clonotype showed up many times. The V gene is TRBV12-3 or TRBV12-4, the J gene TRBJ2-7, with D possibly being TRBD1 (6 bases). V lost 6 bases to trimming and J lost 1 base, with 19 bases between them. CDR3 length equals 16 residues. The CDR3 here is CASSPGAYEISYEQYF. The CDR3 nucleotides read TGTGCCAGCAGCCCAGGGGCATATGAAATTTCCTACGAGCAGTACTTC.

This clonotype was detected many times. The CDR3 region is CASRSNNEQFF. The DNA of the CDR3 is TGTGCCAGCAGGTCAAACAATGAGCAGTTCTTC. This rearrangement joins TRBV7-9 to TRBJ2-1; no clear D. CDR1 is SEHNR, CDR2 FQNEAQ, per germline (reference sequence). The ends were cut back, 6 bases at V and 5 bases at J, with 5 bases in the middle. The CDR3 sequence is 11 residues long.

This clonotype was seen many times. The chain uses TRBV29-1 and TRBJ2-1, with 8 bases fitting TRBD1. J gave up 10 bases and V 5 bases, and 7 bases lay outside the gene matches. CDR1 SQVTM and CDR2 ANQGSEA come from the germline V gene. This CDR3 has 12 residues. The CDR3 region is CSVRQQGGEQFF. CDR3 bases: TGCAGCGTTCGACAACAGGGGGGAGAGCAGTTCTTC.

This clonotype was recorded at least ten times. The chain uses TRBV19 and TRBJ2-3; D is uncertain. The germline CDR1 and CDR2 sequences are LNHDA and SQIVND (reference sequence). V gave up 6 bases and J gave up 1 base, with 8 bases separating them. There are 13 residues in the CDR3. CDR3 loop: CASRIFGTDTQYF. The CDR3 coding sequence is TGTGCCAGTAGAATCTTCGGCACAGATACGCAGTATTTT.

The chain couples TRBV7-9 to TRBJ2-4; the D gene is possibly TRBD1 (5 bases). Germline V gene data show CDR1 as SEHNR and CDR2 as FQNEAQ (reference sequence). Between the trimmed V and J ends, which lost 1 base and 0 bases, there was a span of 19 bases. The CDR3 length is 19 residues. For the CDR3, the DNA is TGTGCCAGCAGCTTAGATGCAGGGTCGAAACCTTTAGCCAAAAACATTCAGTACTTC. This gives the protein CASSLDAGSKPLAKNIQYF.

This clonotype was counted many times. V gene TRBV6-1 combines with J gene TRBJ2-3, with TRBD2 matching over 12 bases. The CDR3 is 17 amino acids. The germline V gene has CDR1 MNHNS and CDR2 SASEGT. The V gene end was trimmed by 6 bases and the J gene end by 2 bases; junction bases not matched to a gene: 9. The CDR3 loop is CASRPRTSGIVTDTQYF. The CDR3 DNA is TGTGCCAGCAGACCAAGGACTAGCGGGATTGTCACAGATACGCAGTATTTT.

Ten or more counts support this clonotype. V is TRBV16 and J is TRBJ2-7; D gene ambiguous. Trimming stripped 5 bases from V and 0 bases from J, with 8 bases between. Germline V gene lookup returns CDR1 KGHSY and CDR2 FQNENV. The CDR3 sequence is 13 residues long. The CDR3 DNA reads TGTGCCAGCAGCATCAGCTACTCCTACGAGCAGTACTTC. Its translation is CASSISYSYEQYF.

The J gene is TRBJ2-7, the V gene TRBV11-2; 13 bases fit TRBD2. The CDR3 sequence is 16 residues long. Germline V gene sequence: CDR1 SGHAT, CDR2 FQNNGV. V gave up 1 base and J gave up 4 bases; unmatched junction bases: 4. DNA of the CDR3: TGTGCCAGCAGCTTAGGGGGACTAGCGGGATATTACGAGCAGTACTTC. The encoded protein is CASSLGGLAGYYEQYF.

This clonotype came up many times. The chain couples TRBV6-5 to TRBJ2-5, with D perhaps TRBD2 (6 bases). The germline V gene encodes CDR1 MNHEY and CDR2 SVGAGI. Trimming cost V 0 bases and J 4 bases, with 18 bases left between them. This CDR3 is 17 amino acids long. The CDR3: CASSYSRSLSSGETQYF. The CDR3 DNA follows: TGTGCCAGCAGTTACTCGAGGTCGTTGAGTAGCGGAGAGACCCAGTACTTC.

This rearrangement joins TRBV9 to TRBJ2-6, with a tentative D call TRBD2 (6 bases). Germline loops: CDR1 SGDLS, CDR2 YYNGEE. V was pared by 0 bases and J by 3 bases, with 7 bases between. The CDR3 has 15 amino acids. The CDR3, as DNA: TGTGCCAGCAGCGTAGGGAGGGATGGGGCCAACGTCCTGACTTTC. Its translation: CASSVGRDGANVLTF.

In this sample, this clonotype turned up many times. The chain joins TRBV5-1 to TRBJ2-3; TRBD1 or TRBD2 may be the D gene (6 bases each). Germline assignment: CDR1 SGHRS and CDR2 YFSETQ. CDR3 size: 15 residues. V lost 0 bases, J lost 5 bases, and 13 bases lay in between. The CDR3 nucleotides read TGCGCCAGCAGCTTGGGGGGGGCGCGGATAGATACGCAGTATTTT. Translated, it gives CASSLGGARIDTQYF.

This clonotype came up many times. This chain uses TRBV28 with TRBJ1-3; D not resolved. This CDR3 has 13 residues. Germline V gives CDR1 MDHEN, CDR2 SYDVKM. V lost 5 bases and J lost 4, with 9 bases in between. DNA for the CDR3: TGTGCCAGCAGTCGACTGGGAGGAAACACCATATATTTT. Translating gives CASSRLGGNTIYF.

This clonotype appeared a few times. The CDR3 here is CSVRKPVYNEQFF. CDR3 DNA sequence: TGCAGCGTTCGGAAGCCTGTTTACAATGAGCAGTTCTTC. The chain couples TRBV29-1 to TRBJ2-1; no reliable D call. V was pared by 5 bases and J by 4 bases, with 12 bases between. CDR1 and CDR2 (germline): SQVTM, ANQGSEA. The CDR3 runs 13 residues.

This clonotype was seen many times. This chain links TRBV28 with TRBJ2-7, with 7 bases that match TRBD1. CDR3 length: 13 amino acids. The J segment lost 2 bases and the V segment lost 3 bases, leaving 1 base of the junction unmatched. In germline, CDR1 is MDHEN, CDR2 SYDVKM. CDR3 amino acids: CASSFTGAYEQYF. In DNA, the CDR3 is TGTGCCAGCAGTTTCACAGGGGCCTACGAGCAGTACTTC. The full variable domain, with the rest looked up from reference TRBV28 and TRBJ2-7, is DVKVTQSSRYLVKRTGEKVFLECVQDMDHENMFWYRQDPGLGLRLIYFSYDVKMKEKGDIPEGYSVSREKKERFSLILESASTNQTSMYLCASSFTGAYEQYFGPGTRLTVT.

This clonotype was seen repeatedly, ten times or more. V is TRBV7-3 and J is TRBJ2-2; 11 bases are shared with TRBD2. Per germline, CDR1 SGHTA and CDR2 FQGTGA. With V trimmed by 3 bases and J by 5 bases, 5 bases remained unmatched. This CDR3 contains 16 residues. The chain's CDR3 is CASSLRLAGYTGELFF. DNA of the CDR3: TGTGCCAGCAGCTTGAGACTAGCGGGATATACCGGGGAGCTGTTTTTT.

The sample holds many counts of this clonotype. J is TRBJ2-5 and V is TRBV28; 8 nucleotides align to TRBD1. This CDR3 contains 14 residues. J lost 5 bases, V lost 5 bases, and 7 bases had no gene match. Germline V CDR1 and CDR2: MDHEN, SYDVKM. CDR3: CASSPQGVGETQYF. The CDR3 coding sequence is TGTGCCAGCAGTCCACAGGGGGTTGGGGAGACCCAGTACTTC.

The gene calls are TRBV6-9 and TRBJ1-4, with 10 bases that match TRBD1. Unmatched junction bases numbered 14, after V lost 6 bases and J lost 10 bases. This CDR3 comprises 16 residues. Germline V lookup: CDR1 MNHGY, CDR2 SVAAGI. In DNA, the CDR3 is TGTGCCAGCAGCTACCCCCACCCCGGACAGGGGGGAAAACTGTTTTTT. It encodes CASSYPHPGQGGKLFF.

In its sample, this clonotype was seen many times. The chain employs TRBV5-6 and TRBJ2-1; TRBD1 or TRBD2 may be the D gene (7 bases each). With 4 bases removed from V and 1 base from J, the gap between germline ends came to 15 bases. This CDR3 has 16 residues. Germline CDR1 SGHDT, CDR2 YYEEEE. For the CDR3, the DNA is TGTGCCAGCAGCGGGAGGGGGCCGGGGTCCTACAATGAGCAGTTCTTC. The encoded protein is CASSGRGPGSYNEQFF.

This clonotype has a handful of counts. The chain has TRBV4-2 and TRBJ2-5, with D maybe TRBD2 (6 bases). The CDR3 consists of 15 residues. Germline-derived CDR1 and CDR2 are LGHNA and YNFKEQ. Trimming left V 4 bases short and J 5 bases short, with 17 bases between. As DNA, the CDR3 is TGTGCCAGCAGCCGCTGGCGGGACGAAGGGGAGACCCAGTACTTC. Protein: CASSRWRDEGETQYF.

This clonotype turned up a few times. This rearrangement joins TRBV5-1 to TRBJ2-7; no reliable D call. In germline, CDR1 is SGHRS, CDR2 YFSETQ. V was clipped by 4 bases and J by 8 bases, with 19 bases between them. The CDR3 sequence is 14 residues long. CDR3: CASSAVTDSLKQYF. The CDR3 DNA reads as TGCGCCAGCAGCGCCGTGACTGACTCTTTAAAGCAGTACTTC.